This T cell receptor (beta chain) appears in the sequencing data of a study of shared T cell receptors in the human thymus (dated by TCRdb to the early 2020s). With respect to the entire study: The study examined how the human thymus generates shared, self-reactive T-cell receptor alpha chains.

On this clone: This clone's antigen is unknown. Base qualities are missing; no much larger clone stands one base away.

Trimming costs V 3 bases and J 5 bases, and their ends lie 16 bases apart. The germline V gene supplies CDR1 MDHEN and CDR2 SYDVKM. The CDR3 spans 15 residues, from the cysteine through the phenylalanine. CDR3 DNA is the only sequence kept; it has 45 bases, read in frame from the first base. Library preparation was by the immunoSEQ multiplex PCR assay. Imported from immuneACCESS, the table was reduced by TCRdb to in-frame sequences with V and J called. These copies leave out some clones; in studies compared against another copy, an unresolved V gene accounts for under half, and the cause of the remainder is not known. Present in this sample are 600,000 or so clones, about 89% of which were seen just once. 0.0094% of the sample belongs to the ten largest clones. The data also belong to a second study, concerning human thymus T cells. According to the second study: In Finland, the donors were immunologically healthy infants who were having open corrective cardiac surgery for congenital heart defects. Thymus tissue was obtained as surgical resects removed during corrective cardiac surgery. Both the thymic and the peripheral blood repertoires appeared to show biased V and J gene segment usage. The related research found that thymic TCR repertoires overlapped highly between unrelated individuals. The study characterized TCR alpha and beta repertoires from eight infant thymus samples and a few related peripheral blood samples. Donor ages ranged from roughly 7 to 244 days, and the cohort comprised about 6 male and two female infants. Thymocytes were freed from the tissue by mechanical means and kept at -70 degrees C as pellets of roughly 9.5-31 million cells. A QIAsymphony instrument was used to extract genomic DNA from frozen cell pellets. The immunoSEQ multiplex PCR assay was used to amplify the TCRB and TCRAD loci from a standardized quantity of quality-controlled genomic DNA. The V(D)J region was spanned by amplicons of a length sufficient to cover the CDR3 and to identify V and J genes. Amplicon sequencing was performed on an Illumina platform through the commercial immunoSEQ service. Primer bias and sequencing errors were corrected as previously described, and TCRAD and TCRB definitions were based on the IMGT database. Analysis of the repertoires was done with immunoSEQ Analyzer 3.0 and VDJTools and included basic statistics, V/J segment usage, diversity estimates, rarefaction and pairwise overlap. Diversity was estimated using the Chao1, ChaoE, Efron-Thisted, Shannon and inverse Simpson indices, and was also estimated on datasets down-sampled to the size of the smallest sample. Repertoire overlap was determined by strict matching of CDR3 nucleotide sequence, V gene and J gene, and Jaccard-based multidimensional scaling clustering was applied. On average, thymus samples gave roughly 800,000 unique TCRB clonotypes, whereas blood samples gave approximately 84,000.

The source of this sequence is a boy in the first two years of life with a congenital heart defect. Donor details come from another sample of the same person, matched by shared clones. Sequences were obtained from thymocytes. The chain couples TRBV28 to TRBJ1-2; the D gene remains uncertain. The DNA sequence reads TGTGCCAGCAGTTTTCAGCCCTTTAGGGAGTATGGCTACACCTTC. Its protein is CASSFQPFREYGYTF.